This T cell receptor (beta chain) is from a study of blood T cell repertoires in COVID-19. As for the study in general: There were acute and convalescent COVID-19 samples, and they came from the United States, Italy and Spain. Sample material is recorded as cDNA or gDNA derived from T cells, B-cell-depleted T cells, or PBMCs.

This CDR3 region has 15 residues. Trimming took off 0 bases at V and 6 bases at J, with 9 bases between the two ends. Germline V gives CDR1 LGHNA, CDR2 YSLEER. As processed by the authors: Amplification of reference gene primers was used by the study to estimate nucleated cell counts. The table came from immunoSEQ multiplex PCR; TCRdb's copy has only in-frame clones and leaves some out. That table gives V, J and clone size, and the DNA gave D and trimming. This sample has 250,000 or so clones, with about 85% found just once. This clone was recorded a few times. The TCR originated in a man aged 18 to 29 with active or convalescent COVID-19. Sequencing input: peripheral blood. The chain recombines TRBV4-3 with TRBJ1-6, with D maybe TRBD1 (6 bases). The CDR3 spells CASSQERGLNSPLHF. The CDR3 DNA follows: TGCGCCAGCAGCCAAGAGCGGGGGCTTAATTCACCCCTCCACTTT.